This TCR beta chain is from a study of blood T cell repertoires in COVID-19. Background on the study: The origin of the acute and convalescent COVID-19 samples was the United States, Italy and Spain. The analysed material was cDNA or gDNA that came from T cells, B-cell-depleted T cells, or PBMCs.

The CDR3 runs 15 residues. The V end was cut by 3 bases, the J end by 1 base, with 12 bases between. Germline loops: CDR1 SGHKS, CDR2 YYEKEE (reference sequence). Authors' processing steps: Reference gene primer amplification gave nucleated cell count estimates. Using immunoSEQ multiplex PCR, the repertoire was profiled, and TCRdb retains in-frame clones only, with some absent. The V and J calls and clone size are taken from that table; D and trimming were inferred from the DNA. Here the sample spans about 170,000 clones, about 80% being singletons. This TCR derives from a woman older than 75 with acute or convalescent COVID-19. The chain links TRBV5-5 to TRBJ2-3, with a possible D match to TRBD2 (5 bases). The sample consisted of peripheral blood. This CDR3 reads CASSSSGTRTDTQYF. In DNA form, the CDR3 reads TGTGCCAGCAGCTCAAGCGGTACCCGCACAGATACGCAGTATTTT.